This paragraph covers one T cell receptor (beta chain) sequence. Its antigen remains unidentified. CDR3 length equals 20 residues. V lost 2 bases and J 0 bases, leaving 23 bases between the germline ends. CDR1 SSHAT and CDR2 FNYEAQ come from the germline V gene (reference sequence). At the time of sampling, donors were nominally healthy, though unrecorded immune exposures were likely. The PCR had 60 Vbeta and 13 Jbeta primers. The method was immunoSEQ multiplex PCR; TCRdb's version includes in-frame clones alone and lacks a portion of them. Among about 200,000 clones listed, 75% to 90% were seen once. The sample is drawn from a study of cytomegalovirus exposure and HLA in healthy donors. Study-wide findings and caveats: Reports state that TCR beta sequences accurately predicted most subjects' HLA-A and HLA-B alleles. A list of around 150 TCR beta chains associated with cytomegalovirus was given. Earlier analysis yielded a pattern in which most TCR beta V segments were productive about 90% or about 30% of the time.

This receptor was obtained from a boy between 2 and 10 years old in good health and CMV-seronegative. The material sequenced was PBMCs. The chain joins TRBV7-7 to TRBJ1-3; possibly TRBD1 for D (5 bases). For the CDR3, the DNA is TGTGCCAGCAGCTTAACCCCGCTGGACATACTCAACCCCTCTGGAAACACCATATATTTT. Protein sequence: CASSLTPLDILNPSGNTIYF.